A single sample is the source of the 21 T cell receptor beta chains below, sequenced in a study of post-analysis software for immune sequencing data. Study-level results: The study found TRBV5-6, TRBV5-1 and TRBV20-1 among about 5 TRBV segments more frequent in patients than controls.

TCR beta libraries were prepared from cDNA with unique molecular identifiers. TCRdb reprocessed the PCR reads via MiXCR and lists one record per CDR3 protein. The sample holds over 300,000 distinct CDR3 sequences, about a third seen once. Their specific antigens are unknown. The source material was blood. The receptors shown here come from a girl between 10 and 17 years old with multiple sclerosis.

This clonotype has only a few counts. The V call is TRBV6-5, the J call TRBJ2-3; 7 bases match TRBD2. The trim removed 4 bases at V and 4 bases at J, leaving 14 bases unmatched. Germline V gene sequence: CDR1 MNHEY, CDR2 SVGAGI. CDR3 size: 17 residues. CDR3 nucleotide sequence: TGTGCCAGCAGTTTCACCGCCAGCAGCGGGGCACCAGATACGCAGTATTTT. Translation gives CASSFTASSGAPDTQYF.

Regarding this clonotype: A much larger clone lies one base from this, so it may be a read error. The chain uses TRBV4-3 and TRBJ1-6, with D hard to call. CDR1 is LGHNA, CDR2 YSLEER, per germline. V lost 3 bases to trimming and J lost 0 bases, with 9 bases between them. The CDR3 contains 16 residues. CDR3 sequence (DNA): TGCGCCAGCAGCCATGACGGGGTCTCCTATAATTCACCCCTCCACTTT. Translation gives CASSHDGVSYNSPLHF.

The chain is built from TRBV4-2 and TRBJ1-4; no definite D call. The CDR3 has 15 amino acids. CDR1 is LGHNA, CDR2 YNFKEQ, per germline. Deletions cut 1 base from V and 8 bases from J, with 14 bases between. In DNA, the CDR3 is TGTGCCAGCAGCCAAGTAGCCGGGTTAGAAGAAAAACTGTTTTTT. This sequence encodes CASSQVAGLEEKLFF.

The chain is built from TRBV29-1 and TRBJ2-3, with D perhaps TRBD2 (5 bases). Trimming cost V 1 base and J 2 bases, with 13 bases left between them. The germline CDR1 and CDR2 sequences are SQVTM and ANQGSEA. The CDR3 is 15 amino acids. The CDR3 nucleotides are TGCAGCGTTGAAGTAATAGGAGGTTCCACAGATACGCAGTATTTT. Amino acids: CSVEVIGGSTDTQYF.

A few counts support this clonotype. V gene TRBV29-1 combines with J gene TRBJ2-7; 7 bases line up with TRBD2. V lost 6 bases and J lost 7; bases outside the gene matches: 27. The CDR3 runs to 18 residues. Germline lookup yields CDR1 SQVTM and CDR2 ANQGSEA. DNA of the CDR3: TGCAGCGTGGCCGGGACTAACGGGGGAGGCTACGGGAACGAGGAGCAGTACTTC. Translation gives CSVAGTNGGGYGNEEQYF.

The chain employs TRBV7-3 and TRBJ2-4, with 7 bases fitting TRBD1. With 5 bases clipped from V and 9 bases from J, the junction kept 7 bases outside the gene matches. The germline V gene has CDR1 SGHTA and CDR2 FQGTGA. The CDR3 extends over 13 amino acids. CDR3 DNA: TGTGCCAGCAGCCCACAACAGGGGACCATTCAGTACTTC. It codes for CASSPQQGTIQYF.

CDR3 loop: CATREQGAGETQYF. The CDR3, as DNA: TGTGCCACCCGAGAACAGGGGGCAGGGGAGACCCAGTACTTC. This rearrangement joins TRBV28 to TRBJ2-5, with 9 bases identical to TRBD1. Germline CDR1 MDHEN, CDR2 SYDVKM. This CDR3 region has 14 residues. The ends lost 10 bases at V and 5 bases at J; junction bases unmatched: 11.

This rearrangement joins TRBV9 to TRBJ2-2; possible D gene TRBD2, 6 bases. Germline V CDR1 and CDR2: SGDLS, YYNGEE. This CDR3 spans 15 amino acids. Trimming pared 4 bases from V and 6 bases from J, leaving 16 bases between. The CDR3 protein is CASSRPSGGSGELFF. The CDR3, as DNA: TGTGCCAGCAGCCGACCTAGTGGGGGGTCCGGGGAGCTGTTTTTT.

This clonotype was counted only a few times. This chain uses TRBV6-5 with TRBJ1-4; TRBD1 might be the D (5 bases). Germline CDR1 reads MNHEY; CDR2 reads SVGAGI. The CDR3 has 14 amino acids. Trimming pared 5 bases from V and 5 bases from J, leaving 12 bases between. The DNA of the CDR3 is TGTGCCAGCAGTCACCGACAGCACAATGAAAAACTGTTTTTT. Residues: CASSHRQHNEKLFF.

At least ten counts were recorded for this clonotype. V gene TRBV12-3 or TRBV12-4 combines with J gene TRBJ2-7; possible D gene TRBD1, 8 bases. The CDR3 extends over 14 amino acids. Trimming took 4 bases from V and 2 from J, leaving 12 bases between them. CDR3 sequence (DNA): TGTGCCAGCAGTTCCACAGGGGGGGCCTACGAGCAGTACTTC. Its translation: CASSSTGGAYEQYF.

The chain links TRBV2 to TRBJ2-7; D is perhaps TRBD1 or TRBD2 (5 bases each). The V end lost 6 bases, the J end lost 2 bases, and 8 bases lay between the germline ends. This CDR3 region has 12 residues. Germline values: CDR1 SNHLY, CDR2 FYNNEI. CDR3 bases: TGTGCCAGCAGGGAGGACACCTACGAGCAGTACTTC. Its translation: CASREDTYEQYF.

V usage is TRBV5-6 and J usage is TRBJ1-1, with D unclear. This CDR3 has 13 residues. V was pared by 3 bases and J by 11 bases, with 17 bases between. Per the germline V gene, CDR1 is SGHDT and CDR2 is YYEEEE. The CDR3 region is CASSSILSPGAFF. In nucleotides, the CDR3 is TGTGCCAGCAGCTCAATACTATCTCCGGGGGCTTTCTTT.

This clonotype has a handful of counts. The gene calls are TRBV12-3 or TRBV12-4 and TRBJ2-7, with a possible D match to TRBD1 (6 bases). Trimming took off 7 bases at V and 3 bases at J, with 10 bases between the two ends. The CDR3 contains 12 residues. CDR3: CASTNRVYEQYF. CDR3 nucleotide sequence: TGTGCCAGCACGAACAGGGTCTACGAGCAGTACTTC.

This clonotype occurred a few times. This rearrangement joins TRBV10-2 to TRBJ2-1; D is perhaps TRBD1 (8 bases). This CDR3 is 14 amino acids long. Trimming took 7 bases from V and 5 from J, leaving 15 bases between them. Germline CDR1 WSHSY, CDR2 SAAADI. CDR3 sequence reads: CASKLQGGNNEQFF. The DNA of the CDR3 is TGCGCCAGCAAACTACAGGGGGGGAACAATGAGCAGTTCTTC.

This clonotype was observed a single time. This chain connects TRBV5-6 to TRBJ1-6; D not certain. This CDR3 is 15 amino acids long. The V gene's germline CDR1 is SGHDT and CDR2 YYEEEE. V lost 1 base to trimming and J lost 7 bases, with 12 bases between them. The CDR3 loop reads CASSLNPRLNSPLHF. The CDR3, as DNA: TGTGCCAGCAGCTTGAACCCCAGGCTGAATTCACCCCTCCACTTT. The variable domain in full, completed from reference TRBV5-6 and TRBJ1-6, reads DAGVTQSPTHLIKTRGQQVTLRCSPKSGHDTVSWYQQALGQGPQFIFQYYEEEERQRGNFPDRFSGHQFPNYSSELNVNALLLGDSALYLCASSLNPRLNSPLHFGNGTRLTVT.

V usage is TRBV12-3 or TRBV12-4 and J usage is TRBJ2-7; D gene ambiguous. V was cut by 5 bases and J by 2 bases, with 7 bases left in between. This CDR3 contains 12 residues. In DNA form, the CDR3 reads TGTGCCAGCAGTGGTAGTGCCTACGAGCAGTACTTC. The encoded protein is CASSGSAYEQYF.

Turning to this clonotype: Being one base from a much bigger clone, this may be a read error. The CDR3 DNA follows: TGTGCCAGCTCATCGACTGACCTCGAAGGCTACACCTTC. It encodes CASSSTDLEGYTF. This chain uses TRBV18 with TRBJ1-2; D is uncertain. Trimming stripped 5 bases from V and 8 bases from J, with 15 bases between. This CDR3 spans 13 amino acids. Germline CDR1 is KGHSH and CDR2 is LQKENI.

This clonotype appeared a few times. This chain links TRBV7-8 with TRBJ2-7; a possible D gene is TRBD2 (6 bases). V was shortened by 4 bases and J by 0 bases, with 13 bases between the two germline ends. There are 15 residues in the CDR3. The germline V gene encodes CDR1 SGHVS and CDR2 FQNEAQ. CDR3 nucleotides: TGTGCCAGCAGCTCCCCGGGGGTCTCCTCCTACGAGCAGTACTTC. This sequence encodes CASSSPGVSSYEQYF.

The table lists this clonotype with a few counts. V gene TRBV6-5 combines with J gene TRBJ2-3, with 12 bases identical to TRBD2. Germline CDR1 reads MNHEY; CDR2 reads SVGAGI. The ends lost 7 bases at V and 6 bases at J; junction bases unmatched: 8. This CDR3 is 15 amino acids long. As DNA, the CDR3 is TGTGCCAGCAAAACTAGCGGGGGGTTCTTGGATACGCAGTATTTT. Amino acid sequence: CASKTSGGFLDTQYF.

The rearrangement links TRBV10-3 to TRBJ2-5, with TRBD2 matching over 8 bases. Germline V lookup: CDR1 ENHRY, CDR2 SYGVKD. The junction had 8 bases not matched to a gene; V was cut back by 6 bases and J by 2 bases. CDR3 length equals 15 residues. CDR3: CAIRRSGGDQETQYF. CDR3 DNA: TGTGCCATCAGAAGAAGCGGGGGAGATCAAGAGACCCAGTACTTC.

The chain couples TRBV12-3 or TRBV12-4 to TRBJ2-5, with TRBD1 matching over 11 bases. This CDR3 is built from 15 residues. The J segment lost 5 bases and the V segment lost 8 bases, leaving 10 bases of the junction unmatched. This CDR3 reads CASSFGQGAGETQYF. The CDR3 DNA follows: TGTGCCAGCTCCTTCGGACAGGGGGCAGGGGAGACCCAGTACTTC.